The 19 T cell receptor beta chains reported below all come from one sample, sequenced in a study of HIV-infected patients and healthy controls. Antiretroviral therapy had run roughly three months, about 14 weeks, before follow-up blood collection. All unsorted peripheral T cells were captured because whole blood was used without fractionation. About 540 ng RNA was reverse transcribed with alpha and beta constant-region primers. Using multiplexing indices, alpha and beta chain libraries were generated apart by chain-specific third strand synthesis. TCRdb called the 5' RACE reads again in MiXCR, with one record for every CDR3 protein. The table records about 10,000 distinct CDR3 sequences, around 5.4% of them present only once. The sequences come from blood, collected during antiretroviral therapy. The receptors were sampled from an adult with HIV infection. The donor label of this sample is uncertain.

This clonotype occurred many times. The rearrangement joins TRBV7-2 to TRBJ2-2; D is perhaps TRBD1 (6 bases). Germline-derived CDR1 and CDR2 are SGHTA and FQGNSA. CDR3 length: 15 residues. The V end was cut by 4 bases, the J end by 4 bases, with 13 bases between. The CDR3 DNA reads as TGTGCCAGCAGCTCCGCCCAGGGGAGCACCGGGGAGCTGTTTTTT. This encodes CASSSAQGSTGELFF.

This clonotype was recorded at least ten times. The chain carries TRBV18 and TRBJ1-1; D possibly corresponds to TRBD1 (5 bases). The germline V gene encodes CDR1 KGHSH and CDR2 LQKENI. Trimming pared 5 bases from V and 1 base from J, leaving 8 bases between. The length of the CDR3 is 13 residues. The CDR3 loop is CASSNGQNTEAFF. The CDR3 nucleotides are TGTGCCAGCTCAAACGGACAGAACACTGAAGCTTTCTTT.

The gene calls are TRBV6-6 and TRBJ1-1; TRBD1 matches at 11 bases. V lost 6 bases and J lost 1; bases outside the gene matches: 4. Germline V gene lookup returns CDR1 MNHNY and CDR2 SVGAGI (reference sequence). The CDR3 has 15 residues. CDR3 loop: CASRPGQGANTEAFF. CDR3 in DNA: TGTGCCAGCAGACCAGGACAGGGGGCGAACACTGAAGCTTTCTTT.

This clonotype is large within its sample. The gene calls are TRBV12-3 or TRBV12-4 and TRBJ2-1; 7 bases match TRBD2. Trimming at V came to 6 bases and at J to 4 bases, leaving 15 bases not matched to a gene. The CDR3 has 17 amino acids. CDR3 DNA sequence: TGTGCCAGCAGCTCAGGGTCTAGCGGCCTGGATTACAATGAGCAGTTCTTC. Its translation is CASSSGSSGLDYNEQFF.

This clonotype has ten or more counts. The chain is built from TRBV29-1 and TRBJ2-1; TRBD2 aligns across 12 bases. Germline V CDR1 and CDR2: SQVTM, ANQGSEA. The ends lost 4 bases at V and 7 bases at J; junction bases unmatched: 8. The CDR3 contains 15 residues. The CDR3 spells CSVGFGLAGTNEQFF. The CDR3 DNA reads TGCAGCGTTGGTTTTGGACTAGCGGGGACTAATGAGCAGTTCTTC.

The table lists this clonotype with a few counts. CDR3 amino acids: CASSEFKTGGFGANVLTF. CDR3 DNA: TGTGCCAGCAGTGAGTTCAAGACAGGGGGCTTTGGGGCCAACGTCCTGACTTTC. The chain recombines TRBV6-1 with TRBJ2-6, with 10 bases fitting TRBD1. V gave up 3 bases and J gave up 3 bases; unmatched junction bases: 8. The CDR3 consists of 18 residues. The germline CDR1 and CDR2 sequences are MNHNS and SASEGT.

This clonotype was seen at least ten times. This chain links TRBV7-8 with TRBJ2-3, with D possibly TRBD1 on 6 matching bases. Germline CDR1 reads SGHVS; CDR2 reads FQNEAQ. The CDR3 length is 15 residues. V lost 5 bases and J 2 bases, leaving 14 bases between the germline ends. DNA of the CDR3: TGTGCCAGCAGCCCCAGGGGACCGTTCACAGATACGCAGTATTTT. Translation gives CASSPRGPFTDTQYF.

This clonotype appeared a few times. This chain connects TRBV6-1 to TRBJ2-3; D unresolved. CDR1 is MNHNS, CDR2 SASEGT, per germline. Trimming took off 4 bases at V and 4 bases at J, with 15 bases between the two ends. This CDR3 comprises 15 residues. The DNA for the CDR3 is TGTGCCAGCAGTGCTGGCAGTATGAGGCCAGATACGCAGTATTTT. Residues: CASSAGSMRPDTQYF.

This clonotype was detected only a few times. The J gene is TRBJ2-1, the V gene TRBV11-2; D gene ambiguous. This CDR3 region has 16 residues. V lost 4 bases to trimming and J lost 2 bases, with 15 bases between them. The V gene's germline CDR1 is SGHAT and CDR2 FQNNGV. This chain's CDR3 is CASSSPTSAPYNEQFF. CDR3 sequence (DNA): TGTGCCAGCAGCTCCCCCACCAGCGCACCCTACAATGAGCAGTTCTTC.

There are many counts of this clonotype. The V gene is TRBV18, the J gene TRBJ2-1; 8 nucleotides agree with TRBD2. The CDR3 extends over 15 amino acids. V gave up 1 base and J gave up 1 base; unmatched junction bases: 0. Germline lookup yields CDR1 KGHSH and CDR2 LQKENI. The CDR3, as DNA: TGTGCCAGCTCACCACTAGCGGGATCCTACAATGAGCAGTTCTTC. Its protein is CASSPLAGSYNEQFF. Using reference TRBV18 and TRBJ2-1 for the parts outside the CDR3, the full variable domain is NAGVMQNPRHLVRRRGQEARLRCSPMKGHSHVYWYRQLPEEGLKFMVYLQKENIIDESGMPKERFSAEFPKEGPSILRIQQVVRGDSAAYFCASSPLAGSYNEQFFGPGTRLTVL.

This clonotype was seen at least ten times. The rearrangement links TRBV2 to TRBJ2-1; a possible D gene is TRBD2 (6 bases). The CDR3 covers 15 residues. Germline assignment: CDR1 SNHLY and CDR2 FYNNEI. Trimming left V 3 bases short and J 8 bases short, with 17 bases between. The CDR3 nucleotides read TGTGCCAGCAGTGATTTGCGGCGGGGAGATGATGAGCAGTTCTTC. Protein: CASSDLRRGDDEQFF. Variable domain in full (rest from reference TRBV2 and TRBJ2-1): EPEVTQTPSHQVTQMGQEVILRCVPISNHLYFYWYRQILGQKVEFLVSFYNNEISEKSEIFDDQFSVERPDGSNFTLKIRSTKLEDSAMYFCASSDLRRGDDEQFFGPGTRLTVL.

This clonotype was detected ten times or more. The chain links TRBV19 to TRBJ1-5, with D possibly being TRBD1 (6 bases). Germline lookup yields CDR1 LNHDA and CDR2 SQIVND (reference sequence). Trimming cost V 8 bases and J 4 bases, with 9 bases left between them. This CDR3 spans 12 amino acids. CDR3 sequence (DNA): TGTGCCAGTGTCCAGGGGAATCAGCCCCAGCATTTT. Protein product: CASVQGNQPQHF.

This clonotype was seen ten or more times. The V gene is TRBV6-2 or TRBV6-3, the J gene TRBJ1-6, with 8 bases lining up with TRBD1. V shed 6 bases, J shed 3 bases, and the junction held 4 bases outside the gene matches. Germline assignment: CDR1 MNHEY and CDR2 SVGEGT. This CDR3 has 15 amino acids. The CDR3 sequence is CASSPGQGYNSPLHF. The CDR3 nucleotides are TGTGCCAGCAGCCCCGGACAGGGCTATAATTCACCCCTCCACTTT.

This clonotype appeared many times. This rearrangement joins TRBV5-1 to TRBJ1-1; D ambiguous. Germline V lookup: CDR1 SGHRS, CDR2 YFSETQ. The CDR3 has 17 amino acids. V gave up 4 bases and J gave up 0 bases, with 19 bases separating them. CDR3 residues: CASSPQPQTGMNTEAFF. The CDR3 region has the DNA TGCGCCAGCAGCCCGCAACCGCAAACCGGTATGAACACTGAAGCTTTCTTT.

This clonotype is labeled medium-sized. This rearrangement joins TRBV11-2 to TRBJ2-1, with TRBD2 matching over 13 bases. With 3 bases clipped from V and 8 bases from J, the junction kept 10 bases outside the gene matches. The germline CDR1 and CDR2 sequences are SGHAT and FQNNGV. This CDR3 has 17 residues. CDR3 DNA: TGTGCCAGCAGCTTGAACTCCGGGACTAGCGGGGTCGATGAGCAGTTCTTC. Its translation is CASSLNSGTSGVDEQFF.

This clonotype was seen many times. The chain has TRBV10-3 and TRBJ2-1; D tentatively reads TRBD1 or TRBD2 (5 bases each). The V gene's germline CDR1 is ENHRY and CDR2 SYGVKD. V lost 9 bases and J 6 bases, leaving 15 bases between the germline ends. The CDR3 extends over 13 amino acids. CDR3: CAITRDPPNEQFF. CDR3 nucleotide sequence: TGTGCCATTACCCGGGACCCACCCAATGAGCAGTTCTTC.

This clonotype has ten or more counts. This chain joins TRBV5-1 and TRBJ2-1; D remains ambiguous. CDR3 length: 15 amino acids. Germline-derived CDR1 and CDR2 are SGHRS and YFSETQ. V was clipped by 0 bases and J by 5 bases, with 12 bases between them. The CDR3 DNA follows: TGCGCCAGCAGCTTGGGTCGGCAGGAACACAATGAGCAGTTCTTC. Translating it yields CASSLGRQEHNEQFF.

The gene calls are TRBV29-1 and TRBJ2-5; 9 bases fit TRBD1. CDR1 and CDR2 (germline): SQVTM, ANQGSEA. The CDR3 has 13 amino acids. V was clipped by 7 bases and J by 5 bases; unmatched bases: 8. CDR3 bases: TGCAGCGCGCCCGGGACAGGGTGGGAGACCCAGTACTTC. This sequence encodes CSAPGTGWETQYF.

At least ten counts were recorded for this clonotype. CDR3 protein: CASRGRLNTEAFF. CDR3 coding DNA: TGCGCCAGCAGGGGCAGGCTGAACACTGAAGCTTTCTTT. The rearrangement links TRBV5-1 to TRBJ1-1; D gene ambiguous. The CDR3 contains 13 residues. The germline CDR1 and CDR2 sequences are SGHRS and YFSETQ. V was clipped by 5 bases and J by 0 bases, with 8 bases between them.